Listed here are 21 T cell receptor beta chains from one sample, sequenced in a study of blood T cells in healthy people across ages. Then a second PCR, running about 6 to 11 cycles, was carried out with a sample-barcoded 5' primer and a J-beta primer mix. Each CDR3 protein gets one entry after TCRdb re-called the 5' RACE reads with MiXCR. The sample gives hundreds of thousands of distinct CDR3 sequences, under 65% of which show up once; approximately 15% is in the top ten. Sequences were obtained from blood. Receptors were obtained from a woman older than 75 in good health.

This clonotype was recorded at least ten times. As DNA, the CDR3 is TGTGCCAGCAGTCACTTAACCTGGGACGGAGCCAAAAACATTCAGTACTTC. Translation gives CASSHLTWDGAKNIQYF. The V call is TRBV3-1, the J call TRBJ2-4; D possibly matches TRBD1 or TRBD2 (5 bases each). The CDR3 contains 17 residues. Germline CDR1 and CDR2: LGHDT and YNNKEL (reference sequence). The V and J ends lost 6 bases and 0 bases respectively, with 18 bases between them.

A note on this clonotype: One end of the junction does not line up with germline, which may come from a read error. This sequence joins TRBV27 and TRBJ2-4; tentatively, D is TRBD2 (6 bases). This CDR3 is built from 15 residues. Germline V CDR1 and CDR2: MNHEY, SMNVEV (reference sequence). The CDR3 protein is CASSFRGRDANSQYF. The CDR3 DNA reads as TGTGCCAGCAGTTTCCGCGGGCGGGATGCAAACAGTCAGTACTTC.

The chain employs TRBV20-1 and TRBJ2-3; 12 positions agree with TRBD2. Unmatched junction bases numbered 10, after V lost 4 bases and J lost 2 bases. The germline gives CDR1 DFQATT, CDR2 SNEGSKA (reference sequence). The CDR3 consists of 17 residues. CDR3 bases: TGCAGTGCTACCCCGACTAGCGGGAGCGGGATCACAGATACGCAGTATTTT. This encodes CSATPTSGSGITDTQYF.

In the case of this clonotype: This may be a read error: a much more frequent sequence differs by one nucleotide. V gene TRBV28 combines with J gene TRBJ2-7; possibly TRBD2 for D (5 bases). CDR3 length equals 13 residues. The germline CDR1 and CDR2 sequences are MDHEN and SYDVKM. V was clipped by 5 bases and J by 4 bases, with 12 bases between them. This CDR3 reads CASSPRVEYEQYF. CDR3 bases: TGTGCCAGCAGTCCGCGGGTGGAGTACGAGCAGTACTTC.

V usage is TRBV27 and J usage is TRBJ1-2; D possibly corresponds to TRBD1 (6 bases). The V end lost 5 bases, the J end lost 7 bases, and 17 bases lay between the germline ends. The CDR3 sequence is 14 residues long. Germline V gene sequence: CDR1 MNHEY, CDR2 SMNVEV (reference sequence). CDR3 nucleotides: TGTGCCAGCAGTCCCCACAGGGTGTTGGGTGGCTACACCTTC. Amino acid sequence: CASSPHRVLGGYTF.

This clonotype was observed a few times. The chain carries TRBV7-6 and TRBJ2-5; either TRBD1 or TRBD2 may supply D (7 bases each). Trimming took 5 bases from V and 12 from J, leaving 25 bases between them. There are 15 residues in the CDR3. Germline lookup yields CDR1 SGHVS and CDR2 FNYEAQ. CDR3 loop: CASSPGGAGLNEKYF. The CDR3 coding sequence is TGTGCCAGCAGCCCAGGGGGGGCGGGACTAAATGAGAAGTACTTC.

This clonotype was found many times. The chain is built from TRBV5-4 and TRBJ2-5; 8 bases align to TRBD2. This CDR3 spans 14 amino acids. J was trimmed by 6 bases and V by 2 bases; bases with no gene match: 6. Germline CDR1 is SGHNT and CDR2 is YYREEE (reference sequence). This CDR3 reads CASSFGGLVQTQYF. The CDR3 region has the DNA TGTGCCAGCAGCTTCGGGGGACTAGTTCAGACCCAGTACTTC.

This clonotype has just a few counts. The DNA for the CDR3 is TGCGCCAGCAGCGTCCTGGGACAGGGAAAGGAGACCCAGTACTTC. This translates into CASSVLGQGKETQYF. The V call is TRBV5-1, the J call TRBJ2-5, with 9 bases lining up with TRBD1. The CDR3 sequence is 15 residues long. CDR1 and CDR2 from the germline V gene are SGHRS and YFSETQ. Unmatched junction bases numbered 9, after V lost 4 bases and J lost 5 bases.

The chain is built from TRBV12-3 or TRBV12-4 and TRBJ1-1; D call uncertain. The CDR3 has 12 amino acids. The ends were cut back, 7 bases at V and 1 base at J, with 7 bases in the middle. CDR3 coding DNA: TGTGCCAGCACCGAAGGGAACACTGAAGCTTTCTTT. It encodes CASTEGNTEAFF.

This clonotype has at least ten counts. This chain links TRBV21-1 with TRBJ1-6. TRBV21-1 is labeled a pseudogene. CDR3 length: 14 residues. Here the CDR3 reads CASSKVRNNSPLHF. CDR3 coding DNA: TGTGCCAGCAGCAAAGTAAGGAATAATTCACCCCTCCACTTT.

This chain connects TRBV27 to TRBJ1-2; TRBD1 matches at 8 bases. Germline values: CDR1 MNHEY, CDR2 SMNVEV (reference sequence). V lost 5 bases and J lost 5; bases outside the gene matches: 7. The length of the CDR3 is 14 residues. CDR3 in DNA: TGTGCCAGCAGTCCTACACGACAGGGGTATGGCTACACCTTC. It yields the protein CASSPTRQGYGYTF.

The CDR3 nucleotides are TGCAGTGCTAGTGGCGTAGCGGGAGGTGCAGATACGCAGTATTTT. This translates into CSASGVAGGADTQYF. This chain joins TRBV20-1 and TRBJ2-3; 10 positions match TRBD2. V trimming: 3 bases; J trimming: 4 bases; junction bases outside the gene matches: 7. The CDR3 runs to 15 residues. Germline CDR1 reads DFQATT; CDR2 reads SNEGSKA (reference sequence).

The genes are TRBV20-1 and TRBJ2-6; the D gene is possibly TRBD2 (5 bases). Germline values: CDR1 DFQATT, CDR2 SNEGSKA (reference sequence). Trimming left V 4 bases short and J 2 bases short, with 18 bases between. This CDR3 is built from 17 residues. This chain's CDR3 is CSATGNRDMAGANVLTF. In DNA form, the CDR3 reads TGCAGTGCTACCGGGAATAGAGACATGGCTGGGGCCAACGTCCTGACTTTC.

The genes are TRBV6-6 and TRBJ2-1; TRBD2 matches 12 bases. The CDR3 spans 17 residues. With 4 bases clipped from V and 7 bases from J, the junction kept 11 bases outside the gene matches. Per the germline V gene, CDR1 is MNHNY and CDR2 is SVGAGI (reference sequence). CDR3 nucleotides: TGTGCCAGCAGTTTTACCCCCGGACTAGCGGGAATAAATGAGCAGTTCTTC. Its protein product is CASSFTPGLAGINEQFF.

V usage is TRBV6-1 and J usage is TRBJ2-7, with D maybe TRBD1 (5 bases). CDR3 length equals 13 residues. Germline V lookup: CDR1 MNHNS, CDR2 SASEGT. V gave up 10 bases and J gave up 2 bases, with 15 bases separating them. The CDR3 DNA sequence: TGTGCCACCGCCAGGGTCGATACCTACGAGCAGTACTTC. Its protein product is CATARVDTYEQYF.

As regards this clonotype: This clone may be a read error of a much larger clone one base away. The chain recombines TRBV11-2 with TRBJ2-3, with 8 bases fitting TRBD1. Germline V gene data show CDR1 as SGHAT and CDR2 as FQNNGV. This CDR3 region has 16 residues. Here the CDR3 DNA reads TGTGCCAGCGGCTTAGGGACAGGAATCGGCACAGATACGCAGTATTTT. Encoded protein: CASGLGTGIGTDTQYF.

The V call is TRBV6-5, the J call TRBJ2-3; perhaps TRBD2 as D (7 bases). The V end was cut by 7 bases, the J end by 3 bases, with 17 bases between. Germline CDR1 reads MNHEY; CDR2 reads SVGAGI. This CDR3 is 15 amino acids long. For the CDR3, the DNA is TGTGCCAGCACCCAAAGGGGGACTAAGACAGATACGCAGTATTTT. As protein: CASTQRGTKTDTQYF.

The V gene is TRBV2, the J gene TRBJ2-1; TRBD2 agrees at 10 bases. This CDR3 has 13 residues. V was pared by 11 bases and J by 6 bases, with 7 bases of the junction left unmatched. Looked up from germline, CDR1 is SNHLY and CDR2 is FYNNEI. The CDR3 sequence is CAGGTSEGNEQFF. The CDR3 DNA follows: TGTGCCGGAGGGACTAGCGAAGGCAATGAGCAGTTCTTC.

The chain's CDR3 is CSVEPHGRRDNEQFF. Written as DNA, the CDR3 is TGCAGCGTTGAACCCCATGGCCGCCGGGACAATGAGCAGTTCTTC. V and J are TRBV29-1 and TRBJ2-1; D is unresolved. This CDR3 spans 15 amino acids. In germline, CDR1 is SQVTM, CDR2 ANQGSEA. The V gene lost 2 bases and the J gene lost 5 bases, with 16 bases spanning the gap.

The chain joins TRBV29-1 to TRBJ2-6; 7 positions match TRBD1. V lost 0 bases and J lost 1; bases outside the gene matches: 9. The CDR3 runs 18 residues. The germline V gene has CDR1 SQVTM and CDR2 ANQGSEA. For the CDR3, the DNA is TGCAGCGTTGAAGATTCGACAGGGTCCTATTCTGGGGCCAACGTCCTGACTTTC. This encodes CSVEDSTGSYSGANVLTF.

This clonotype was counted between two and nine times. A much bigger clone sits one base away, suggesting this may be a read error. The chain links TRBV20-1 to TRBJ2-1; D is perhaps TRBD1 (5 bases). The DNA end lines up better with TRBJ2-7; the J call may be wrong. CDR1 and CDR2 from the germline V gene are DFQATT and SNEGSKA (reference sequence). The CDR3 consists of 14 residues. For the CDR3, the DNA is TGCAGTGCTCCGGACACCCTGCGCTTCAATGAGCAGTACTTC. Protein sequence: CSAPDTLRFNEQYF.